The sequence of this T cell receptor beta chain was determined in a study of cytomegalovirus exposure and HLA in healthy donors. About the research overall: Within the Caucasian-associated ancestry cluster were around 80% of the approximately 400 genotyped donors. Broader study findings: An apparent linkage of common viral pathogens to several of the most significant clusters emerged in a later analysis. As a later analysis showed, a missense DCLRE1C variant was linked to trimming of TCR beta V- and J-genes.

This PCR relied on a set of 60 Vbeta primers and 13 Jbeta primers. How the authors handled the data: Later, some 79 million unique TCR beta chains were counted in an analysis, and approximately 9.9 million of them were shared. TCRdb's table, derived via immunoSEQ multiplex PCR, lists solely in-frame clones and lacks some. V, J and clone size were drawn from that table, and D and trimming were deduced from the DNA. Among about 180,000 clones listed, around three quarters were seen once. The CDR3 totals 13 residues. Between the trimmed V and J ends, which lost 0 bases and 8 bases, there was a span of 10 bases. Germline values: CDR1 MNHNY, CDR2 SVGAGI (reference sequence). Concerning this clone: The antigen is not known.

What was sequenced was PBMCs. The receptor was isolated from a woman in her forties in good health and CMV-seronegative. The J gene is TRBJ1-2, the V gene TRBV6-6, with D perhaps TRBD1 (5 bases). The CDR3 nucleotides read TGTGCCAGCAGTTACTCGTCAGGGAACGGCTACACCTTC. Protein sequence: CASSYSSGNGYTF.